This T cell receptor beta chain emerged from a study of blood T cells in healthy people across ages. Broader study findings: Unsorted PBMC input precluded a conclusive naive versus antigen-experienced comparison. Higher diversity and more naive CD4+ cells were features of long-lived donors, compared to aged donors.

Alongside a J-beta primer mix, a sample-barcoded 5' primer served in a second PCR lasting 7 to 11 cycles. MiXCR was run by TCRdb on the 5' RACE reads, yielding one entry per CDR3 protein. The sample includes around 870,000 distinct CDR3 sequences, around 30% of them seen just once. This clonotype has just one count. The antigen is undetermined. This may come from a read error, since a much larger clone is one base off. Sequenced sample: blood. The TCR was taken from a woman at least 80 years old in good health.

The CDR3 region has the DNA TGTGCCAGCAAACCTTGGACAGGGAACTATGGCTACACCTTC. Its translation: CASKPWTGNYGYTF. V usage is TRBV5-4 and J usage is TRBJ1-2; 8 positions match TRBD1. The germline gives CDR1 SGHNT, CDR2 YYREEE (reference sequence). The CDR3 sequence is 14 residues long. Trimming took 6 bases from V and 2 from J; bases not matched to a gene: 6.